Each of the 20 T cell receptor beta chains below was sequenced from the same sample in a study of type 1 regulatory T cells. These TCRs' antigens remain unknown. A single record per CDR3 protein comes from TCRdb applying MiXCR to the reads. The sample shows several thousand distinct CDR3 sequences, 7% to 10% of them seen only once. The sample consisted of cultured T cells, either the whole culture or a sorted T cell fraction (not recorded which). Every receptor here comes from a human donor in good health.

This clonotype ranks as medium-sized. The chain combines TRBV2 with TRBJ2-5; D might be TRBD1 (6 bases). Per germline, CDR1 SNHLY and CDR2 FYNNEI. Trimming took off 2 bases at V and 3 bases at J, with 13 bases between the two ends. The CDR3 extends over 15 amino acids. The CDR3 loop reads CASSEQGLGEETQYF. The CDR3 bases are TGTGCCAGCAGTGAACAGGGGTTAGGTGAAGAGACCCAGTACTTC.

A single count supports this clonotype. Compared with germline, one end of the junction differs, possibly owing to a read error. The CDR3 protein is CASWDSSGVNVLTF. The CDR3 DNA reads as TGTGCCAGCTGGGACAGCTCTGGGGTCAACGTCCTGACTTTC. The V call is TRBV6-6, the J call TRBJ2-6; the match to TRBD1 covers 7 bases. This CDR3 is 14 amino acids long. The germline gives CDR1 MNHNY, CDR2 SVGAGI (reference sequence).

On this clonotype itself: A clone one base away is much larger, so this may be a read error. The V gene is TRBV3-1, the J gene TRBJ1-5; TRBD1 aligns across 7 bases. Germline CDR1 LGHDT, CDR2 YNNKEL (reference sequence). This CDR3 is built from 13 residues. The chain's CDR3 is CANSRQGGQPQHF. Here the CDR3 DNA reads TGTGCCAACAGCCGACAGGGAGGTCAGCCCCAGCATTTT.

This clonotype is medium-sized. The chain couples TRBV5-1 to TRBJ2-3, with 9 bases aligning to TRBD1. The CDR3 has 15 residues. Germline V gene data show CDR1 as SGHRS and CDR2 as YFSETQ. J lost 6 bases, V lost 2 bases, and 7 bases had no gene match. For the CDR3, the DNA is TGCGCCAGCAGCTTACACAGGGGGCCTGAGGATACGCAGTATTTT. Protein: CASSLHRGPEDTQYF.

Within the sample, this clonotype is medium-sized. This chain connects TRBV6-5 to TRBJ2-3; TRBD2 aligns across 11 bases. With V trimmed by 6 bases and J by 1 base, 9 bases remained unmatched. The CDR3 spans 17 residues. The germline V gene encodes CDR1 MNHEY and CDR2 SVGAGI. The CDR3 DNA sequence: TGTGCCAGCAGAGACGTAGCGGGAGGGCTGGGCACAGATACGCAGTATTTT. As protein: CASRDVAGGLGTDTQYF.

By proportion, this clonotype is medium-sized. The V call is TRBV20-1, the J call TRBJ1-6, with D uncertain. Germline V gene lookup returns CDR1 DFQATT and CDR2 SNEGSKA (reference sequence). V dropped 5 bases and J dropped 3 bases, with 14 bases sitting between them. This CDR3 region has 15 residues. The CDR3 DNA sequence: TGCAGTGCTCGAGCAACAGAAAGCTATAATTCACCCCTCCACTTT. Amino acids: CSARATESYNSPLHF.

Concerning this clonotype: Just one base apart from a much larger clone, this may be a read error. This chain connects TRBV9 to TRBJ1-4; maybe TRBD1 (6 bases). The CDR3 extends over 16 amino acids. Germline CDR1 is SGDLS and CDR2 is YYNGEE. CDR3 residues: CASGVGRGFTNEKLFF. In DNA, the CDR3 is TGTGCCAGCGGCGTCGGTAGGGGGTTTACTAATGAAAAACTGTTTTTT.

This clonotype is medium-sized in the sample. The V call is TRBV5-1, the J call TRBJ2-3, with TRBD2 identical over 13 bases. Germline V gene data show CDR1 as SGHRS and CDR2 as YFSETQ. There are 20 residues in the CDR3. V shed 4 bases, J shed 0 bases, and the junction held 14 bases outside the gene matches. CDR3 sequence (DNA): TGCGCCAGCAGCGCCGGACTAGCGGGAGCTCGCCAATTAAGCACAGATACGCAGTATTTT. Protein sequence: CASSAGLAGARQLSTDTQYF.

Relative to its sample, this clonotype is medium-sized. Here the CDR3 DNA reads TGTGCCAGCAGTTTTAAGGCAGGGAGGAATGGCTACACCTTC. As protein: CASSFKAGRNGYTF. V is TRBV12-3 or TRBV12-4 and J is TRBJ1-2; perhaps TRBD1 as D (5 bases). Trimming removed 3 bases from V and 6 bases from J, with 14 bases in between. The length of the CDR3 is 14 residues.

This clonotype is labeled large (0.1 to 1%). This rearrangement joins TRBV12-3 or TRBV12-4 to TRBJ1-3, with unresolved D. Between the trimmed V and J ends, which lost 0 bases and 1 base, there was a span of 7 bases. The CDR3 contains 15 residues. The CDR3: CASSLAGLSGNTIYF. The DNA for the CDR3 is TGTGCCAGCAGTTTAGCGGGTCTTTCTGGAAACACCATATATTTT.

This clonotype is medium-sized by share. The chain has TRBV19 and TRBJ2-3, with 10 bases lining up with TRBD2. V lost 5 bases, J lost 6 bases, and 8 bases stayed unmatched. Germline V gene lookup returns CDR1 LNHDA and CDR2 SQIVND (reference sequence). The CDR3 is 15 residues long. CDR3 sequence reads: CASSPRTSGGDTQYF. The CDR3 DNA reads TGTGCCAGTAGTCCTCGGACTAGCGGTGGGGATACGCAGTATTTT.

This clonotype is categorized as large (0.1 to 1%). The chain carries TRBV28 and TRBJ2-3; D remains unclear. The CDR3 is 13 residues long. The germline CDR1 and CDR2 sequences are MDHEN and SYDVKM. V lost 3 bases to trimming and J lost 0 bases, with 4 bases between them. This CDR3 is CASSFFSTDTQYF. The CDR3 DNA is TGTGCCAGCAGTTTCTTTAGCACAGATACGCAGTATTTT.

This clonotype is medium-sized by share. J is TRBJ1-3 and V is TRBV10-3; the D gene is possibly TRBD1 (5 bases). The germline gives CDR1 ENHRY, CDR2 SYGVKD. V was clipped by 8 bases and J by 1 base, with 6 bases between them. CDR3 length: 12 amino acids. CDR3 sequence (DNA): TGTGCCATCCAGGGTTCTGGAAACACCATATATTTT. This translates into CAIQGSGNTIYF.

This clonotype was counted only a few times. A much larger clone sits a single nucleotide away, making a read error possible. V is TRBV5-1 and J is TRBJ1-1, with TRBD1 matching over 7 bases. V lost 0 bases to trimming and J lost 6 bases; unmatched junction nucleotides: 2. Germline V gene data show CDR1 as SGHRS and CDR2 as YFSETQ. This CDR3 contains 13 residues. CDR3 sequence reads: CASSLVRGAEAFF. As DNA, the CDR3 is TGCGCCAGCAGCTTGGTCAGGGGGGCTGAAGCTTTCTTT. The whole variable domain, remainder taken from reference TRBV5-1 and TRBJ1-1, is KAGVTQTPRYLIKTRGQQVTLSCSPISGHRSVSWYQQTPGQGLQFLFEYFSETQRNKGNFPGRFSGRQFSNSRSEMNVSTLELGDSALYLCASSLVRGAEAFFGQGTRLTVV.

By its share, this clonotype is medium-sized. CDR3 in amino acids: CSAIEGTGTQYF. The CDR3 region has the DNA TGCAGTGCGATTGAAGGGACCGGTACGCAGTATTTT. The V and J genes are TRBV20-1 and TRBJ2-3, with D perhaps TRBD1 or TRBD2 (5 bases each). Germline-derived CDR1 and CDR2 are DFQATT and SNEGSKA (reference sequence). V was shortened by 6 bases and J by 8 bases, with 15 bases between the two germline ends. The CDR3 runs to 12 residues.

This clonotype is labeled as medium-sized (0.01 to 0.1%). V usage is TRBV4-1 and J usage is TRBJ2-3, with 9 bases lining up with TRBD1. In germline, CDR1 is MGHRA, CDR2 YSYEKL. This CDR3 contains 16 residues. Trimming took 4 bases from V and 4 from J; bases not matched to a gene: 9. This CDR3 reads CASSPRGQGTADTQYF. In nucleotides, the CDR3 is TGCGCCAGCAGCCCTCGGGGACAGGGTACGGCAGATACGCAGTATTTT.

In this sample, this clonotype is medium-sized (0.01 to 0.1%). The chain uses TRBV5-5 and TRBJ2-5, with D tentatively TRBD1 (5 bases). Trimming removed 2 bases at V and 1 base at J, with 9 bases between. Looked up from germline, CDR1 is SGHKS and CDR2 is YYEKEE (reference sequence). The length of the CDR3 is 14 residues. Here the CDR3 DNA reads TGTGCCAGCAGCTTTATTAGGGGCCAAGAGACCCAGTACTTC. Its translation: CASSFIRGQETQYF. Together with reference TRBV5-5 and TRBJ2-5, the CDR3 gives the full variable domain: DAGVTQSPTHLIKTRGQQVTLRCSPISGHKSVSWYQQVLGQGPQFIFQYYEKEERGRGNFPDRFSARQFPNYSSELNVNALLLGDSALYLCASSFIRGQETQYFGPGTRLLVL.

Worth noting for this clonotype: It may be a read error: a sequence one base away is much more abundant. The chain combines TRBV11-2 with TRBJ2-4; D is undetermined. V lost 8 bases and J lost 6, with 17 bases in between. In germline, CDR1 is SGHAT, CDR2 FQNNGV. The CDR3 spans 14 residues. The CDR3 DNA is TGTGCCAGCGGCCCCCCCGCGAGTCGAAACATTCAGTACTTC. It codes for CASGPPASRNIQYF.

Notes on this clonotype: An end of the junction does not agree with germline; a read error may underlie this. CDR3 residues: CASSQMRSMVRGVARELFF. CDR3 DNA sequence: TGTGCCAGCAGCCAAATGAGGAGTATGGTGAGGGGTGTAGCCCGGGAGCTCTTTTTT. This chain joins TRBV14 and TRBJ2-2, with D tentatively TRBD2 (6 bases). Looked up from germline, CDR1 is SGHDN and CDR2 is FVKESK. The CDR3 runs to 19 residues.

By share, this clonotype counts as medium-sized (0.01 to 0.1%). The chain is built from TRBV7-7 and TRBJ2-5, with D unclear. Germline CDR1 reads SSHAT; CDR2 reads FNYEAQ (reference sequence). The CDR3 extends over 12 amino acids. Trimming stripped 1 base from V and 5 bases from J, with 5 bases between. CDR3 coding DNA: TGTGCCAGCAGCTTAGATCAGGAGACCCAGTACTTC. It is translated as CASSLDQETQYF.